This paragraph reports one T cell receptor beta chain. Its specific antigen is unknown. Base qualities are missing; no much larger clone stands one base away. The CDR3 spans 15 residues, from the cysteine through the phenylalanine. Only CDR3 DNA is held: 45 bases, read in frame from base 1. V lost 7 bases and J lost 1 base; the stretch between them is 16 bases long. CDR1 and CDR2 were assigned from the germline V gene as SGDLS and YYNGEE. The data originate from a study of patients and donors after allogeneic stem cell transplantation (dated by TCRdb to 2019 to 2021). The receptor library was made with RT-PCR. The instrument given in TCRdb is NextSeq 550. The public reads were quality trimmed at Q25 with fastp and then assembled into clones with MiXCR by TCRdb, keeping productive beta chains. Each entry is one CDR3 protein sequence, shown with its most common DNA and genes. For this sample there are approximately 170,000 distinct CDR3 sequences; about 30% appear just once. The ten biggest clones cover approximately 3.5% of the sample.

The V and J genes are TRBV9 and TRBJ2-3; TRBD1 is a weak D gene call, 6 bases matching. Sequenced material: blood, either unsorted or a sorted T cell fraction (not recorded which). This sequence was found in a human donor who was either an allogeneic HSCT recipient or a stem cell or donor lymphocyte infusion donor (not recorded which). It is not recorded whose cells these are; they may come from a transplant donor. The nucleotide sequence reads TGTGCCAGCGGGCCGGGACACGCGGGCACAGATACGCAGTATTTT. It translates as CASGPGHAGTDTQYF.